These 19 T cell receptor beta chains came from one sample sequenced in a study of spatial heterogeneity in lung cancer. TCRdb passed the 5' RACE reads through MiXCR, listing each CDR3 protein once. The sample carries about 40,000 distinct CDR3 sequences, around 5% recorded once. Time point in this sample: sample taken at primary tumor resection. Unsorted whole RNA samples from tumor, nontumor lung or frozen PBMC were sequenced. The starting material was PBMCs, obtained at surgery. The receptors derive from a female donor with early-stage non-small cell lung cancer.

This clonotype was recorded many times. The rearrangement uses TRBV4-2 and TRBJ2-1; a weak D match, TRBD1 (6 bases). In germline, CDR1 is LGHNA, CDR2 YNFKEQ. This CDR3 has 16 amino acids. V lost 0 bases, J lost 2 bases, and 11 bases lay in between. CDR3 in DNA: TGTGCCAGCAGCCAAGATGCGGACAGAACCTACAATGAGCAGTTCTTC. Encoded protein: CASSQDADRTYNEQFF.

In its sample, this clonotype was seen a few times. This sequence joins TRBV18 and TRBJ1-1; a weak D match, TRBD1 (5 bases). CDR3 size: 14 residues. From germline, CDR1 is KGHSH and CDR2 LQKENI. V gave up 3 bases and J gave up 5 bases, with 13 bases separating them. The CDR3 loop is CASSPSVGATEAFF. The DNA for the CDR3 is TGTGCCAGCTCACCCTCAGTTGGGGCGACTGAAGCTTTCTTT.

This clonotype was detected only a few times. The chain is built from TRBV7-2 and TRBJ2-3; 9 bases line up with TRBD2. V shed 5 bases and J 7 bases; nucleotides not matched to a gene: 7. Germline CDR1 SGHTA, CDR2 FQGNSA. This CDR3 has 14 amino acids. CDR3 bases: TGTGCCAGCAGCAATCTAGCGGGGTCTTATACGCAGTATTTT. It encodes CASSNLAGSYTQYF.

At least ten counts were recorded for this clonotype. CDR3 coding DNA: TGTGCCAGCAGGCTGCGGGGGGGCCTAGATACGCAGTATTTT. Translating it yields CASRLRGGLDTQYF. The chain links TRBV6-1 to TRBJ2-3; TRBD2 aligns across 9 bases. There are 14 residues in the CDR3. Looked up from germline, CDR1 is MNHNS and CDR2 is SASEGT. The ends lost 6 bases at V and 5 bases at J; junction bases unmatched: 6.

The sample holds many counts of this clonotype. J is TRBJ1-5 and V is TRBV6-6; D gene unclear. V was trimmed by 8 bases and J by 2 bases, leaving 10 bases between them. CDR1 and CDR2 (germline): MNHNY, SVGAGI (reference sequence). The CDR3 length is 13 residues. The CDR3 here is CASGSRGNQPQHF. The CDR3, as DNA: TGTGCCAGCGGAAGTCGCGGCAATCAGCCCCAGCATTTT.

This clonotype appeared many times. The rearrangement joins TRBV19 to TRBJ1-5; D remains ambiguous. The length of the CDR3 is 15 residues. Germline V gene lookup returns CDR1 LNHDA and CDR2 SQIVND (reference sequence). Trimming left V 5 bases short and J 11 bases short, with 22 bases between. In DNA, the CDR3 is TGTGCCAGTAGTTCTCGCCCCCTATCAGTGGGTGCCCAGCATTTT. Protein product: CASSSRPLSVGAQHF.

DNA of the CDR3: TGTGCCAGCAGCCAGGAGGGGAGACCCTCCGGGGGCTACACCTTC. Amino acid sequence: CASSQEGRPSGGYTF. This chain connects TRBV3-1 to TRBJ1-2; possible D gene TRBD1, 5 bases. The CDR3 spans 15 residues. V lost 3 bases, J lost 8 bases, and 19 bases lay in between. Germline V CDR1 and CDR2: LGHDT, YNNKEL (reference sequence).

There are many counts of this clonotype. The chain recombines TRBV11-2 with TRBJ2-5, with D possibly being TRBD2 (6 bases). Trimming took off 6 bases at V and 5 bases at J, with 16 bases between the two ends. The CDR3 consists of 14 residues. The V gene's germline CDR1 is SGHAT and CDR2 FQNNGV. The CDR3 DNA follows: TGTGCCAGCAGTCCCCGACTAGATCGGGAGACCCAGTACTTC. This codes for CASSPRLDRETQYF.

This clonotype has ten or more counts. The chain recombines TRBV6-6 with TRBJ2-7, with 9 bases fitting TRBD1. Germline CDR1 and CDR2: MNHNY and SVGAGI (reference sequence). The V gene end was trimmed by 0 bases and the J gene end by 7 bases; junction bases not matched to a gene: 16. The CDR3 loop spans 18 amino acids. This CDR3 reads CASSYSGDRARPPLEQYF. CDR3 DNA sequence: TGTGCCAGCAGTTACTCCGGGGACAGGGCCCGACCCCCTCTTGAGCAGTACTTC.

This clonotype appeared many times. V usage is TRBV29-1 and J usage is TRBJ2-5, with a weak D call TRBD1 (7 bases). There are 12 residues in the CDR3. CDR1 is SQVTM and CDR2 is ANQGSEA in the germline V gene. Between the trimmed V and J ends, which lost 3 bases and 4 bases, there was a span of 9 bases. CDR3 sequence: CSVEEGAETQYF. The CDR3 DNA reads as TGCAGCGTTGAGGAGGGGGCAGAGACCCAGTACTTC.

This clonotype was observed a few times. J is TRBJ2-2 and V is TRBV9; 11 bases line up with TRBD2. CDR3 length: 16 residues. Germline loops: CDR1 SGDLS, CDR2 YYNGEE. The junction had 4 bases not matched to a gene; V was cut back by 2 bases and J by 4 bases. The DNA for the CDR3 is TGTGCCAGCAGCGTCGGACTAGCGGGTTCCACCGGGGAGCTGTTTTTT. It encodes CASSVGLAGSTGELFF. Full variable domain (outside the CDR3, taken from reference TRBV9 and TRBJ2-2): DSGVTQTPKHLITATGQRVTLRCSPRSGDLSVYWYQQSLDQGLQFLIQYYNGEERAKGNILERFSAQQFPDLHSELNLSSLELGDSALYFCASSVGLAGSTGELFFGEGSRLTVL.

This clonotype occurred many times. The chain uses TRBV6-6 and TRBJ1-5, with D perhaps matching TRBD1 (5 bases). V was clipped by 6 bases and J by 1 base, with 13 bases between them. Germline V gene sequence: CDR1 MNHNY, CDR2 SVGAGI (reference sequence). The CDR3 runs 15 residues. The CDR3 loop is CASRSLGGSNQPQHF. The CDR3 nucleotides read TGTGCCAGCAGGAGCCTCGGGGGAAGCAATCAGCCCCAGCATTTT.

This clonotype appeared a few times. This chain uses TRBV5-6 with TRBJ2-2; TRBD1 agrees at 7 bases. The CDR3 is made up of 16 amino acids. J was trimmed by 0 bases and V by 0 bases; bases with no gene match: 2. The germline CDR1 and CDR2 sequences are SGHDT and YYEEEE. The CDR3 region has the DNA TGTGCCAGCAGCTTGGACGGGACAGCGAACACCGGGGAGCTGTTTTTT. It encodes CASSLDGTANTGELFF.

This clonotype has a handful of counts. The chain couples TRBV9 to TRBJ2-3; unclear D gene. V lost 4 bases and J lost 6, with 15 bases in between. The CDR3 length is 14 residues. Germline V gives CDR1 SGDLS, CDR2 YYNGEE. For the CDR3, the DNA is TGTGCCAGCAGCCTTGGGTTGGCGAGGGATACGCAGTATTTT. The encoded protein is CASSLGLARDTQYF. Full variable domain (missing parts from reference TRBV9 and TRBJ2-3): DSGVTQTPKHLITATGQRVTLRCSPRSGDLSVYWYQQSLDQGLQFLIQYYNGEERAKGNILERFSAQQFPDLHSELNLSSLELGDSALYFCASSLGLARDTQYFGPGTRLTVL.

This clonotype was picked up many times. The chain has TRBV29-1 and TRBJ1-1; the match to TRBD1 covers 8 bases. The ends lost 4 bases at V and 0 bases at J; junction bases unmatched: 1. Germline CDR1 and CDR2: SQVTM and ANQGSEA. The CDR3 loop spans 13 amino acids. This chain's CDR3 is CSVATGVNTEAFF. CDR3 DNA: TGCAGCGTTGCGACAGGGGTGAACACTGAAGCTTTCTTT.

The sample holds a few counts of this clonotype. V usage is TRBV23-1 and J usage is TRBJ2-5; perhaps TRBD2 as D (5 bases). TRBV23-1 is reported as an ORF; its role is uncertain. Trimming stripped 3 bases from V and 2 bases from J, with 10 bases between. The CDR3 sequence is 14 residues long. The CDR3 nucleotides are TGCGCCAGCAGTCATGAGGGCACGCAAGAGACCCAGTACTTC. It codes for CASSHEGTQETQYF.

This clonotype was picked up many times. This chain uses TRBV5-6 with TRBJ2-7; D is tentatively TRBD1 or TRBD2 (5 bases each). Trimming pared 2 bases from V and 3 bases from J, leaving 12 bases between. The CDR3 spans 14 residues. CDR1 is SGHDT and CDR2 is YYEEEE in the germline V gene. In DNA form, the CDR3 reads TGTGCCAGCAGCTTCGGGGCAGGAGGCTACGAGCAGTACTTC. Protein product: CASSFGAGGYEQYF.

This clonotype was picked up a small number of times. This chain links TRBV27 with TRBJ2-1; no clear D. In germline, CDR1 is MNHEY, CDR2 SMNVEV (reference sequence). The ends were cut back, 0 bases at V and 0 bases at J, with 12 bases in the middle. This CDR3 comprises 17 residues. CDR3 DNA: TGTGCCAGCAGTTTATCCCCCCGCCGCCTCTCCTACAATGAGCAGTTCTTC. Translating it yields CASSLSPRRLSYNEQFF.

This clonotype came up many times. The chain combines TRBV7-9 with TRBJ2-3, with D hard to call. V lost 5 bases and J lost 0, with 3 bases in between. CDR3 length: 12 residues. CDR1 is SEHNR and CDR2 is FQNEAQ in the germline V gene (reference sequence). The CDR3 spells CASSQSTDTQYF. The CDR3 DNA reads as TGTGCCAGCAGCCAGAGCACAGATACGCAGTATTTT. Supplemented by reference TRBV7-9 and TRBJ2-3, the full variable domain reads DTGVSQNPRHKITKRGQNVTFRCDPISEHNRLYWYRQTLGQGPEFLTYFQNEAQLEKSRLLSDRFSAERPKGSFSTLEIQRTEQGDSAMYLCASSQSTDTQYFGPGTRLTVL.